What follows are 8 T cell receptor beta chains derived from one specimen sequenced in a study of cytomegalovirus exposure and HLA in healthy donors. The PCR made use of 60 Vbeta and 13 Jbeta primers. Profiling relied on immunoSEQ multiplex PCR, and the TCRdb table lists in-frame clones only, not all of them. Of roughly 160,000 clones listed, 87% are singletons. Sequenced: PBMCs. The receptor source for this set is a woman in her twenties or thirties in good health and CMV-seronegative.

The chain employs TRBV5-1 and TRBJ2-7, with 10 bases matching TRBD1. The germline V gene has CDR1 SGHRS and CDR2 YFSETQ. CDR3 length: 16 amino acids. The V and J ends lost 5 bases and 2 bases, in that order; junction bases with no gene match: 10. CDR3 DNA sequence: TGCGCCAGCAGATACACCACCGGGACAGGGGCCTACGAGCAGTACTTC. Translating it yields CASRYTTGTGAYEQYF.

The V and J genes are TRBV6-5 and TRBJ2-7; D is perhaps TRBD2 (5 bases). The CDR3 is 13 amino acids. Germline V gives CDR1 MNHEY, CDR2 SVGAGI. V was cut by 5 bases and J by 5 bases, with 13 bases left in between. The CDR3 nucleotides are TGTGCCAGCAGTGAAGGATCGGGGAACGAGCAGTACTTC. Amino acid sequence: CASSEGSGNEQYF.

The chain employs TRBV6-1 and TRBJ1-6; D not certain. There are 17 residues in the CDR3. Deletions cut 8 bases from V and 7 bases from J, with 24 bases between. Germline V gene lookup returns CDR1 MNHNS and CDR2 SASEGT. The chain's CDR3 is CASRAPSLGFGNSPLHF. In nucleotides, the CDR3 is TGTGCCAGCCGTGCACCCAGTCTGGGCTTTGGGAATTCACCCCTCCACTTT.

The V gene is TRBV5-4, the J gene TRBJ2-1; 10 bases align to TRBD2. Germline CDR1 is SGHNT and CDR2 is YYREEE (reference sequence). Trimming removed 2 bases from V and 10 bases from J; junction bases left unmatched: 12. The CDR3 length is 16 residues. The DNA for the CDR3 is TGTGCCAGCAGCTTTAAAGGAGCGGGGGGGGCGGGAGAGCAGTTCTTC. Translation gives CASSFKGAGGAGEQFF.

The chain combines TRBV27 with TRBJ1-1; possibly TRBD1 for D (6 bases). CDR3 length: 15 amino acids. Germline V lookup: CDR1 MNHEY, CDR2 SMNVEV (reference sequence). The V and J ends lost 6 bases and 2 bases respectively, with 16 bases between them. The CDR3 nucleotides are TGTGCCAGCAGCCCTGGGCCGGGGGGCAACACTGAAGCTTTCTTT. It yields the protein CASSPGPGGNTEAFF.

The chain couples TRBV30 to TRBJ2-5; D gene unclear. The CDR3 consists of 13 residues. Germline V gives CDR1 GTSNPN, CDR2 SVGIG (reference sequence). The V end was cut by 0 bases, the J end by 2 bases, with 7 bases between. The CDR3: CAWSVLSQETQYF. Here the CDR3 DNA reads TGTGCCTGGAGTGTGCTGAGTCAAGAGACCCAGTACTTC.

The genes are TRBV7-9 and TRBJ1-2; 7 nucleotides line up with TRBD1. J lost 3 bases, V lost 4 bases, and 8 bases had no gene match. CDR3 length: 15 amino acids. Germline V CDR1 and CDR2: SEHNR, FQNEAQ (reference sequence). The CDR3 sequence is CASSSRGTPYYGYTF. CDR3 nucleotides: TGTGCCAGCAGCTCCAGGGGGACCCCCTACTATGGCTACACCTTC. The whole variable domain, remainder taken from reference TRBV7-9 and TRBJ1-2, is DTGVSQNPRHKITKRGQNVTFRCDPISEHNRLYWYRQTLGQGPEFLTYFQNEAQLEKSRLLSDRFSAERPKGSFSTLEIQRTEQGDSAMYLCASSSRGTPYYGYTFGSGTRLTVV.

The chain combines TRBV7-9 with TRBJ1-3, with D tentatively TRBD1 (5 bases). Germline-derived CDR1 and CDR2 are SEHNR and FQNEAQ (reference sequence). Trimming pared 5 bases from V and 1 base from J, leaving 15 bases between. The CDR3 sequence is 16 residues long. The CDR3 loop reads CASSRGPGGSGNTIYF. In nucleotides, the CDR3 is TGTGCCAGCAGCAGAGGGCCGGGGGGTTCTGGAAACACCATATATTTT.